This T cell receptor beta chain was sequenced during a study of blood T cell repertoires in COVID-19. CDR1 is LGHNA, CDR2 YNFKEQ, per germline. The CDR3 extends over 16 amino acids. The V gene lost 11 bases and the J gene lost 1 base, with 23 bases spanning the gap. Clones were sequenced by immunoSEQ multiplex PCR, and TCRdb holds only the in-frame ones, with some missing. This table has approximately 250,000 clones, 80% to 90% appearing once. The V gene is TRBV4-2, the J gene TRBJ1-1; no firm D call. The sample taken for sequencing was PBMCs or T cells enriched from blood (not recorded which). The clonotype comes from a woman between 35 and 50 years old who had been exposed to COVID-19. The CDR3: CAGSFGLSAGNTEAFF. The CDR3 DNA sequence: TGTGCCGGGTCTTTCGGACTCTCAGCGGGGAACACTGAAGCTTTCTTT.